These 6 T cell receptor beta chains share one sample of origin, sequenced in a study of OX40 agonist ivuxolimab in advanced cancers. TCRdb's table, derived via immunoSEQ multiplex PCR, lists solely in-frame clones and lacks some. The table shows 42,000 or so clones, with around 85% occurring only once. This specimen was CD4+ or CD8+ T cells sorted from blood, taken in a trial of the OX40 agonist ivuxolimab. These receptors came from an adult with an advanced solid tumor such as melanoma, head and neck, liver or kidney cancer.

This chain connects TRBV2 to TRBJ2-1, with D unresolved. Trimming removed 7 bases from V and 5 bases from J, with 15 bases in between. The germline V gene encodes CDR1 SNHLY and CDR2 FYNNEI. There are 14 residues in the CDR3. The CDR3 coding sequence is TGTGCCAGCAAATCACACGGTAGTGACAATGAGCAGTTCTTC. Translated: CASKSHGSDNEQFF.

The V call is TRBV7-9, the J call TRBJ2-5; the match to TRBD2 covers 8 bases. This CDR3 is 16 amino acids long. CDR1 and CDR2 from the germline V gene are SEHNR and FQNEAQ (reference sequence). Trimming removed 4 bases from V and 0 bases from J; junction bases left unmatched: 7. CDR3: CASSSNALADQETQYF. CDR3 sequence (DNA): TGTGCCAGCAGCTCAAATGCACTAGCGGACCAAGAGACCCAGTACTTC.

The chain links TRBV5-6 to TRBJ2-5; TRBD2 is a possible D gene (6 bases). Germline lookup yields CDR1 SGHDT and CDR2 YYEEEE. CDR3 length equals 13 residues. Trimming took 4 bases from V and 2 from J, leaving 9 bases between them. The CDR3 protein is CASSTGTQETQYF. The CDR3 DNA follows: TGTGCCAGCAGCACCGGGACTCAAGAGACCCAGTACTTC.

This sequence joins TRBV5-1 and TRBJ1-1, with TRBD1 matching 7 bases. This CDR3 comprises 14 residues. In germline, CDR1 is SGHRS, CDR2 YFSETQ. Trimming cost V 4 bases and J 1 base; bases outside gene matches: 4. CDR3 in DNA: TGCGCCAGCAGCGGGTGGACAGGGAACACTGAAGCTTTCTTT. Translating it yields CASSGWTGNTEAFF.

CDR3 protein: CASQGYEQYV. The CDR3 DNA sequence: TGTGCCAGTCAGGGCTACGAGCAGTACGTC. The chain couples TRBV2 to TRBJ2-7; tentative D call: TRBD1 (5 bases). Germline V gene lookup returns CDR1 SNHLY and CDR2 FYNNEI. V was cut by 9 bases and J by 3 bases, with 6 bases left in between. There are 10 residues in the CDR3.

This chain uses TRBV28 with TRBJ2-7; 9 nucleotides align to TRBD1. CDR3 size: 15 residues. J gave up 3 bases and V 5 bases, and 8 bases lay outside the gene matches. The germline V gene encodes CDR1 MDHEN and CDR2 SYDVKM. The CDR3 reads CASSPGQGSYYEQYV. The CDR3 region has the DNA TGTGCCAGCAGTCCGGGACAGGGATCCTACTACGAGCAGTACGTC.